The T cell receptor (beta chain) under discussion was sequenced for a study of identical twins (dated by TCRdb to the mid-2010s). About the study as a whole: TCR alpha and beta repertoires from monozygotic twins, unrelated adults of various ages and cord blood were deep-sequenced to test whether fetal clonotypes persist. To rule out contamination, the twin experiments were replicated at different times with different library preparation protocols. Overall results and qualifications from the work: Because the same donors could not be followed over many years, the conclusions relied on cross-sectional statistical analysis. Invariant T cells such as MAIT and iNKT could partly confound zero-insertion analyses, though diverse VJ usage argued against this for most clonotypes. Compared with coincidental sharing between unrelated individuals, out-of-frame TCR alpha sequences shared between twins had an excess of sequences with low generation probability. Abundant cord blood beta clonotypes carried fewer insertions; young adult naive repertoires showed a weaker similar trend, while memory repertoires showed none. Excess twin sharing in beta out-of-frame sequences was weaker because fewer shared sequences lowered the signal-to-noise ratio. In monozygotic twins, recombination models systematically underestimated out-of-frame TCR alpha sharing, but the models matched the sharing seen between unrelated individuals.

The table lists this clonotype with many counts. Its antigen remains unidentified. No much larger clone is present one base from it, and per-base qualities are unavailable. Every donor in the study was a healthy Caucasian. The twin cohort consisted of three pairs of female monozygotic twins, all aged about 18 to 29 years. Positive isolation kits from Invitrogen were used to isolate CD4+ and CD8+ T cell populations. Preparation of the library involved 5' RACE. The listed sequencing device is Illumina HiSeq 2000. A universal primer binding site was introduced by template switching, and a unique molecular identifier was present in the final cDNA, enabling accurate counting of TCR cDNA molecules. First-strand cDNA for TCR alpha and beta chains was synthesized from specific primers in the conserved constant-segment region. To control for contamination, every cDNA library carried two barcodes: a SMART-Mk sample barcode plus Illumina barcodes. Two successive PCR steps introduced TruSeq adapter sequences along with Illumina sample barcodes. Sequencing of the TCR alpha and beta cDNA libraries was done on the Illumina HiSeq platform using custom primers. In the original analysis: MiGEC processed the raw reads to extract unique molecular identifiers, while MiXCR was used to determine the CDR3 positions. For each individual, recombination models were inferred using an EM algorithm with the repgenHMM and IGoR tools. Shared clonotypes were analyzed with the tcR package in R, and sharing was normalized by the product of cloneset sizes. To study raw recombination free of thymic and clonal selection effects, out-of-frame nonproductive sequences were analyzed. TCRdb applied fastp at Q25 and MiXCR to the public reads, then kept only in-frame beta chains. When rows share a CDR3 protein, they turn into one entry using the most common DNA and genes. The V and J calls were determined by TCRdb, not by the authors. This sample holds 300,000 or so distinct CDR3 sequences; less than 9.5% were observed only once. About 7.1% of the sample belongs to the ten largest clones.

The CDR3 goes from the cysteine to the phenylalanine over 13 residues. Only CDR3 DNA remains: 39 bases, in frame from the first base. From the germline V gene, CDR1 is SQVTM and CDR2 is ANQGSEA. V gives up 1 base and J gives up 2 bases, and the segment between their germline ends measures 9 bases. These data were also filed under a second study, of yellow fever vaccine responses in identical twins. From that second study: According to the authors, in identical twins the way T cells responded to vaccination appeared partly convergent and partly personalized. Focusing on identical twins, the study followed the T cell clones that responded to the vaccine, and did so with precision.

The chain joins TRBV29-1 to TRBJ2-7, and possibly TRBD1, on 5 matching bases. Sequencing input: CD8+ T cells sorted from blood. The sequence derives from a young woman in good health. CDR3 loop: CSVEGTSTYEQYF. The DNA reads TGCAGCGTTGAAGGGACATCTACCTACGAGCAGTACTTC.